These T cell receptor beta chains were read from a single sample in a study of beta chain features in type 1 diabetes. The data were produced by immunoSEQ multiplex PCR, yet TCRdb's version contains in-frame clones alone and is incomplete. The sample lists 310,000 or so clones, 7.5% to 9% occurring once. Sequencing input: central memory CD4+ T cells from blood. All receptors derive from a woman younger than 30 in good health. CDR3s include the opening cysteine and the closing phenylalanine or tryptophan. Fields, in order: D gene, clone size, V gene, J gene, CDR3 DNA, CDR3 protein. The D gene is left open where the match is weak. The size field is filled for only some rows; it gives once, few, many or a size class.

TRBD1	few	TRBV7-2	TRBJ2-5	TGTGCCAGCAGCTTAGACCGTCGACAGGGAGAGACCCAGTACTTC	CASSLDRRQGETQYF
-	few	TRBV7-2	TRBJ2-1	TGTGCCAGCAGGGAAACTACGAATGAGCAGTTCTTC	CASRETTNEQFF
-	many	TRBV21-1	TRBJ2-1	TGTGCCAGCAGCTCACTAGGTACCAATGAGCAGTTCTTC	CASSSLGTNEQFF
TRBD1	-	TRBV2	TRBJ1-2	TGTGCCAGCAGTGAAGCAGGACAGGGAGGCTATGGCTACACCTTC	CASSEAGQGGYGYTF
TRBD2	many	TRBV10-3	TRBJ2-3	TGTGCCATCAGTGAAGCGACTAGCGGGAGTCCAGATACGCAGTATTTT	CAISEATSGSPDTQYF
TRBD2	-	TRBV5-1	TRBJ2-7	TGCGCCAGCACCAGAGGTACGGGAGGCTCCTACGAGCAGTACTTC	CASTRGTGGSYEQYF
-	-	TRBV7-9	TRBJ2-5	TGTGCCAGCAGCTTAGCACAGTCCCCTAAGACCCAGTACTTC	CASSLAQSPKTQYF
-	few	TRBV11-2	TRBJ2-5	TGTGCCAGCAGTCACGGGCGCGGAGAGACCCAGTACTTC	CASSHGRGETQYF
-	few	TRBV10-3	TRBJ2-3	TGTGCCATCAGGGCCCTGGCGGGACCCACAGATACGCAGTATTTT	CAIRALAGPTDTQYF
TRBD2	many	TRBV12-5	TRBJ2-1	TGTGCTAGTGGTGCTAGCGGGATAAATGAGCAGTTCTTC	CASGASGINEQFF
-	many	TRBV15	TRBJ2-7	TGTGCCACCAGCAGAGATGAGCGACACTACGAGCAGTACTTC	CATSRDERHYEQYF
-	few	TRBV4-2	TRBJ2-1	TGTGCCAGCAGCCAAGGGGTAGGCGGCAGCTCCTACAATGAGCAGTTCTTC	CASSQGVGGSSYNEQFF
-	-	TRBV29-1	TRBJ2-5	TGCAGCGTTGTGTCGCGGGTACGCGAGACCCAGTACTTC	CSVVSRVRETQYF
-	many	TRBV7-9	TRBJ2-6	TGTGCCAGCAGCTCCACCGGGACCAAACTCTTTCGGGCCAACGTCCTGACTTTC	CASSSTGTKLFRANVLTF
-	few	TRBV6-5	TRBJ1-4	TGTGCCAGCAGTTTACAGCTTCAGAATGAAAAACTGTTTTTT	CASSLQLQNEKLFF
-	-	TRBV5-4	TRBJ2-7	TGTGCCAGCAGCGAGCAGGGACTGCGCGAGCAGTACTTC	CASSEQGLREQYF
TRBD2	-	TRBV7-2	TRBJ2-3	TGTGCCAGCAGCCGAACTAGCGGGAGGGCAGATACGCAGTATTTT	CASSRTSGRADTQYF
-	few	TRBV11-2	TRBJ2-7	TGTGCCAGCAGCTTAGAAACAGCAGCCGAGCAGTACTTC	CASSLETAAEQYF
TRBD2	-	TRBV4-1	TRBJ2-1	TGCGCCAGCAGCCCCACTAGCGGGAGTGGCAATGAGCAGTTCTTC	CASSPTSGSGNEQFF
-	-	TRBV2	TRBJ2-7	TGTGCCAGCAGTCGCTCCTACGAGCAGTACTTC	CASSRSYEQYF
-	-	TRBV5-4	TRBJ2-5	TGTGCCAGCAGCGTCACTGGGCAGCAAGAGACCCAGTACTTC	CASSVTGQQETQYF
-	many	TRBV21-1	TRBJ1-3	TGTGCCAGCAGCCTCCCGGACAGGGTGGGAAACACCATATATTTT	CASSLPDRVGNTIYF
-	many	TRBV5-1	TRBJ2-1	TGCGCCAGCAGCTTGTCAGTCTCCTACAATGAGCAGTTCTTC	CASSLSVSYNEQFF
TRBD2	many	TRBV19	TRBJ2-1	TGTGCCAGTAGAAGGCGGACTAGCGGGAGCTATGAGCAGTTCTTC	CASRRRTSGSYEQFF
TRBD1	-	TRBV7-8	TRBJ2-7	TGTGCCAGCAGCCCCCAACCGGGACAGGGTTACGAGCAGTACTTC	CASSPQPGQGYEQYF
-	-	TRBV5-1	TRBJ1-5	TGCGCCAGATACCGGGACAGCAATCAGCCCCAGCATTTT	CARYRDSNQPQHF
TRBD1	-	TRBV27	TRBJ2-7	TGTGCCAGCAGTCTCGAGGGACAGGCCCAGGGAGGGCAGTACTTC	CASSLEGQAQGGQYF
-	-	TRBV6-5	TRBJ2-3	TGTGCCAGCAGCGGAGCCCGGGAGCCCCCAGATACGCAGTATTTT	CASSGAREPPDTQYF
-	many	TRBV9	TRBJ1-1	TGTGCCAGCGCCAGGGATTTCGGGGAAGCTTTCTTT	CASARDFGEAFF
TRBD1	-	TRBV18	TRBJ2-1	TGTGCCAGCTCACGGGCCGCTGGACAGGGGGATGAGCAGTTCTTC	CASSRAAGQGDEQFF
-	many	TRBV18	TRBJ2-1	TGTGCCAGCTCACCACAGGGAAGTAATGAGCAGTTCTTC	CASSPQGSNEQFF
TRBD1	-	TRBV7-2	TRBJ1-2	TGTGCCAGCAGCTCAGGGACAGCGTGGGTCTATGGCTACACCTTC	CASSSGTAWVYGYTF
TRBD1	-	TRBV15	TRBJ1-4	TGTGCCACCAGCAGAGAGGACAGGGGGTATGAAAAACTGTTTTTT	CATSREDRGYEKLFF
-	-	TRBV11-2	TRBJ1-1	TGTGCCAGCAGAAGTTCCCCTGCAGGTGAAGCTTTCTTT	CASRSSPAGEAFF
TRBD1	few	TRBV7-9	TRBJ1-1	TGTGCCAGCAGCCCGACCGGGACAGGAGTGTACACTGAAGCTTTCTTT	CASSPTGTGVYTEAFF
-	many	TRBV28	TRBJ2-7	TGTGCCAGCAGTTTAGGGGATAGGGGCGAGCAGTACTTC	CASSLGDRGEQYF
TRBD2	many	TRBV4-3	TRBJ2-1	TGCGCCAGCAGCCACGTGGAGGGAGCGGGAGGGGACAATGAGCAGTTCTTC	CASSHVEGAGGDNEQFF
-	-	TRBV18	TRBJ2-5	TGTGCCAGCTCGCCTGGCTCCCAAGAGACCCAGTACTTC	CASSPGSQETQYF
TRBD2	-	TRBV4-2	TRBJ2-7	TGTGCCAGCAGCCAAGACCCAGCGGGAGGATTGAGATCCTACGAGCAGTACTTC	CASSQDPAGGLRSYEQYF
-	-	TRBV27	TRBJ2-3	TGTGCCAGCCTAAAAACAGATACGCAGTATTTT	CASLKTDTQYF
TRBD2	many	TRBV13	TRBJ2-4	TGTGCCAGCGGATCCCTAGCGGGAAACGACATTCAGTACTTC	CASGSLAGNDIQYF
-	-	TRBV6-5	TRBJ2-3	TGTGCCAGCAGTTACTCCTATTCAAAAGCGGATACGCAGTATTTT	CASSYSYSKADTQYF
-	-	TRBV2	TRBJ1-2	TGTGCCAGCATACTTGACAGGAACTATGGCTACACCTTC	CASILDRNYGYTF
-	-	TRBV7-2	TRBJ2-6	TGTGCCAGCAGTGATCAAATCTCTGGGGCCAACGTCCTGACTTTC	CASSDQISGANVLTF
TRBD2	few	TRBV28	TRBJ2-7	TGTGCCAGCAGTGCACCGGGACTAGGAGGCTACGAGCAGTACTTC	CASSAPGLGGYEQYF
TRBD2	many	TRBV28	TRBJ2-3	TGTGCCAGTCATAGCGGGAGATCAGATACGCAGTATTTT	CASHSGRSDTQYF
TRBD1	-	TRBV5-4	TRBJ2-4	TGTGCCAGCAGCTTGGGAGACAGGGAAATTCAGTACTTC	CASSLGDREIQYF
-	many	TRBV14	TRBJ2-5	TGTGCCAGCAGCCAAGTGACGGGTAGGGTCTTAGAGACCCAGTACTTC	CASSQVTGRVLETQYF
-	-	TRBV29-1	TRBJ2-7	TGCAGCGTTCGGCTAGCTGAGGGCTACGAGCAGTACTTC	CSVRLAEGYEQYF
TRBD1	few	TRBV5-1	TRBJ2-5	TGCGCCAGCAGCTCACAGACAGGGTTTCGGGAGACCCAGTACTTC	CASSSQTGFRETQYF
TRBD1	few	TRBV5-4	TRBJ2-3	TGCGCCAGCAGCGGTGGACAGGGCGCAGATACGCAGTATTTT	CASSGGQGADTQYF
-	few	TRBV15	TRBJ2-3	TGTGCCACCAGTGGGGCTAGCTTAGATACGCAGTATTTT	CATSGASLDTQYF
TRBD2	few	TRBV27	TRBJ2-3	TGTGCCAGCAGTCTAGCGGGAGGGCCAGATACGCAGTATTTT	CASSLAGGPDTQYF
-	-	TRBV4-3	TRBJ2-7	TGCGCCAGCAGCCAAGATTTTGGCGGGGAAGGTCTCTACGAGCAGTACTTC	CASSQDFGGEGLYEQYF
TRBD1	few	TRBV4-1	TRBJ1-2	TGCGCCAGCAGCCAGCCCATGACAGGGCTGATCGATGGCTACACCTTC	CASSQPMTGLIDGYTF
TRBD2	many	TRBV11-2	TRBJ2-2	TGTGCCAGCAGACGACTAGCAGCGAACACCGGGGAGCTGTTTTTT	CASRRLAANTGELFF
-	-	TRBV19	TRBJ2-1	TGTGCCAGTAGTAGTCGGGAGTATCGGTCCTACAATGAGCAGTTCTTC	CASSSREYRSYNEQFF
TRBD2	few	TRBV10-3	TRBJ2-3	TGTGCCATCAGTGAGGCGGGGGACACAGATACGCAGTATTTT	CAISEAGDTDTQYF
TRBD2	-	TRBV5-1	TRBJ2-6	TGCGCCAGCAGCGAGGGACTAGCGGGAGCGGGTTCTGGGGCCAACGTCCTGACTTTC	CASSEGLAGAGSGANVLTF
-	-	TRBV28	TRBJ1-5	TGTGCCAGCCAACAGGGTAATCAGCCCCAGCATTTT	CASQQGNQPQHF